Following are 9 T cell receptor beta chains from one sample sequenced in a study of T cell responses to AZD1222 COVID-19 vaccine. TCRdb's table, derived via immunoSEQ multiplex PCR, lists solely in-frame clones and lacks some. The table has 150,000 or so clones, 92% seen once; the top ten hold around 3.3%. This sample comprised peripheral blood, obtained 28 days after the second AZD1222 dose. Every receptor here comes from an adult who received the AZD1222 COVID-19 vaccine.

V is TRBV15 and J is TRBJ2-3; 7 bases line up with TRBD2. This CDR3 comprises 17 residues. V dropped 4 bases and J dropped 2; count of bases not matched to a gene: 12. Germline V gene sequence: CDR1 LNHNV, CDR2 YYDKDF (reference sequence). The DNA of the CDR3 is TGTGCCACCAGCACCTTTCGCGGGAGTGGTAACACAGATACGCAGTATTTT. It codes for CATSTFRGSGNTDTQYF.

The rearrangement uses TRBV5-1 and TRBJ2-1; no clear D. V was trimmed by 1 base and J by 6 bases, leaving 11 bases between them. This CDR3 has 14 residues. CDR1 is SGHRS and CDR2 is YFSETQ in the germline V gene. CDR3 loop: CASSLQGLVNEQFF. CDR3 nucleotides: TGCGCCAGCAGCTTGCAAGGGCTAGTCAATGAGCAGTTCTTC.

The chain employs TRBV6-2 or TRBV6-3 and TRBJ1-1; 7 positions match TRBD1. With V trimmed by 5 bases and J by 0 bases, 21 bases remained unmatched. Germline V lookup: CDR1 MNHEY, CDR2 SVGEGT. This CDR3 contains 20 residues. The CDR3 loop is CASSPAPYHRGGLMNTEAFF. Written as DNA, the CDR3 is TGTGCCAGCAGTCCCGCACCCTATCACAGGGGAGGCCTCATGAACACTGAAGCTTTCTTT.

This clone was counted a few times. V is TRBV25-1 and J is TRBJ2-1; 9 nucleotides match TRBD1. This CDR3 has 13 residues. V lost 10 bases to trimming and J lost 9 bases; unmatched junction nucleotides: 10. Germline V gene sequence: CDR1 MGHDK, CDR2 SYGVNS. CDR3 in DNA: TGTGCCACACTAAACAGGGGGCTGAGTGAGCAGTTCTTC. This encodes CATLNRGLSEQFF.

This chain links TRBV5-1 with TRBJ2-7, with 7 bases fitting TRBD1. Germline V CDR1 and CDR2: SGHRS, YFSETQ. The CDR3 is 13 amino acids. After removal of 4 bases from V and 3 bases from J, the junction contained 4 bases not matched to a gene. The DNA of the CDR3 is TGCGCCAGCAGCCCGTCAGGGGGCTACGAGCAGTACTTC. The encoded protein is CASSPSGGYEQYF.

The rearrangement uses TRBV5-1 and TRBJ1-3; D uncertain. The germline V gene has CDR1 SGHRS and CDR2 YFSETQ. The V and J ends lost 4 bases and 2 bases respectively, with 10 bases between them. This CDR3 spans 14 amino acids. The CDR3, as DNA: TGCGCCAGCAGCGGTGGGCGGACTGGAAACACCATATATTTT. Protein product: CASSGGRTGNTIYF.

The chain couples TRBV28 to TRBJ2-2; D not certain. V lost 3 bases and J lost 5, with 7 bases in between. Germline CDR1 MDHEN, CDR2 SYDVKM. The CDR3 is 13 residues long. The CDR3 DNA reads TGTGCCAGCAGTTTCCGGCAGACCGGGGAGCTGTTTTTT. Translated, it gives CASSFRQTGELFF. The variable domain in full, with the rest retrieved from reference TRBV28 and TRBJ2-2, is DVKVTQSSRYLVKRTGEKVFLECVQDMDHENMFWYRQDPGLGLRLIYFSYDVKMKEKGDIPEGYSVSREKKERFSLILESASTNQTSMYLCASSFRQTGELFFGEGSRLTVL.

The chain has TRBV3-1 (or the pseudogene TRBV3-2) and TRBJ2-5; 8 nucleotides match TRBD1. The CDR3 loop spans 16 amino acids. From germline, CDR1 is LGHDT and CDR2 YNNKEL (reference sequence). The V gene end was trimmed by 0 bases and the J gene end by 5 bases; junction bases not matched to a gene: 8. The CDR3 spells CASSQDLTGVRETQYF. The CDR3 DNA reads as TGTGCCAGCAGCCAAGATTTGACAGGGGTGAGGGAGACCCAGTACTTC.

The genes are TRBV9 and TRBJ2-1; TRBD2 matches 13 bases. Looked up from germline, CDR1 is SGDLS and CDR2 is YYNGEE. V shed 0 bases and J 6 bases; nucleotides not matched to a gene: 15. The CDR3 length is 20 residues. Written as DNA, the CDR3 is TGTGCCAGCAGCGTAGAGGGACTAGCGGGGATCTCGCCTTTTCGCAATGAGCAGTTCTTC. Translation: CASSVEGLAGISPFRNEQFF.